This T cell receptor (beta chain) appears in the sequencing data of a study of blood T cell repertoires in COVID-19. Whole-study context: PBMCs, B-cell-depleted T cells, or T cells were the source of the cDNA or gDNA that made up the material.

Data came from immunoSEQ multiplex PCR; TCRdb stores just in-frame clones and leaves some out. The table shows under 300,000 clones, with roughly 87% occurring only once. Germline lookup yields CDR1 MGHDK and CDR2 SYGVNS. V gave up 6 bases and J gave up 7 bases; unmatched junction bases: 8. The CDR3 loop spans 14 amino acids. The receptor was isolated from a man in his sixties who had recovered from COVID-19. The sample taken for sequencing was peripheral blood. The chain has TRBV25-1 and TRBJ1-5; TRBD1 agrees at 8 bases. The chain's CDR3 is CASSSNRGGQPQHF. CDR3 bases: TGTGCCAGCAGCTCCAACAGGGGGGGACAGCCCCAGCATTTT.